A selection of T cell receptor beta chains follows, all from one sample in a study of early T cells in non-severe SARS-CoV-2 infection. TCRdb redid the calling of the 5' RACE reads with MiXCR, one entry per CDR3 protein. The sample holds more than 25,000 distinct CDR3 sequences, about 4.5% seen once. This specimen was whole blood, taken at baseline. The receptors originated from an adult who was a healthcare worker with PCR-confirmed SARS-CoV-2 infection or an uninfected control (not recorded which). Both conserved end residues are part of each CDR3. Fields, in order: clone size, V gene, J gene, D gene, CDR3 protein, CDR3 DNA. D genes are given only for firm matches. The listing skips clone size in some rows; elsewhere it reads once, few, many or a size class.

abundance: many
v_gene: TRBV2
j_gene: TRBJ2-7
d_gene: TRBD2
CDR3aa: CASSQTSVSYEQYF
CDR3nt: TGTGCCAGCTCCCAGACTAGCGTCTCCTACGAGCAGTACTTC

abundance: many
v_gene: TRBV29-1
j_gene: TRBJ2-7
d_gene: TRBD2
CDR3aa: CSVAFGGEQYF
CDR3nt: TGCAGCGTTGCGTTCGGGGGGGAGCAGTACTTC

abundance: many
v_gene: TRBV29-1
j_gene: TRBJ2-1
d_gene: TRBD1
CDR3aa: CSGGNSGTGGLEQFF
CDR3nt: TGCAGCGGGGGTAACTCCGGGACAGGGGGCCTCGAGCAGTTCTTC

abundance: many
v_gene: TRBV27
j_gene: TRBJ2-3
d_gene: TRBD2
CDR3aa: CASRLAGGISTDTQYF
CDR3nt: TGTGCCAGCCGGCTAGCGGGAGGTATTAGCACAGATACGCAGTATTTT

abundance: many
v_gene: TRBV12-3/TRBV12-4
j_gene: TRBJ1-6
d_gene: TRBD1
CDR3aa: CASTRDRGHSPLHF
CDR3nt: TGTGCCAGCACCAGGGACAGGGGCCATTCACCCCTCCACTTT

abundance: many
v_gene: TRBV5-1
j_gene: TRBJ2-1
d_gene: .
CDR3aa: CASSWGAMDEQFF
CDR3nt: TGCGCCAGCAGCTGGGGGGCTATGGATGAGCAGTTCTTC

abundance: many
v_gene: TRBV12-3/TRBV12-4
j_gene: TRBJ1-2
d_gene: .
CDR3aa: CASSLKGTDGYTF
CDR3nt: TGTGCCAGCAGTCTGAAAGGGACGGATGGCTACACCTTC

abundance: many
v_gene: TRBV20-1
j_gene: TRBJ2-5
d_gene: .
CDR3aa: CSARGGWETQYF
CDR3nt: TGCAGTGCTAGAGGGGGTTGGGAGACCCAGTACTTC

abundance: many
v_gene: TRBV6-2/TRBV6-3
j_gene: TRBJ2-3
d_gene: TRBD2
CDR3aa: CASSLLAGLETYTQYF
CDR3nt: TGTGCCAGCAGCTTACTAGCGGGCCTTGAAACGTATACGCAGTATTTT

abundance: many
v_gene: TRBV7-3
j_gene: TRBJ2-7
d_gene: .
CDR3aa: CASSLASSYEQYF
CDR3nt: TGTGCCAGCAGCTTAGCTAGCTCCTACGAGCAGTACTTC

abundance: many
v_gene: TRBV28
j_gene: TRBJ2-7
d_gene: .
CDR3aa: CASSYFYEQYF
CDR3nt: TGTGCCAGCAGTTACTTCTACGAGCAGTACTTC

abundance: many
v_gene: TRBV5-4
j_gene: TRBJ1-3
d_gene: .
CDR3aa: CASSPTLQGLTGNTIYF
CDR3nt: TGTGCCAGCAGCCCGACCCTCCAGGGGTTAACTGGAAACACCATATATTTT

abundance: .
v_gene: TRBV10-3
j_gene: TRBJ2-2
d_gene: TRBD2
CDR3aa: CAIGLAGGSNTGELFF
CDR3nt: TGTGCCATCGGTCTAGCGGGGGGCTCGAACACCGGGGAGCTGTTTTTT

abundance: many
v_gene: TRBV7-2
j_gene: TRBJ1-6
d_gene: .
CDR3aa: CASSLALNRLSPLHF
CDR3nt: TGTGCCAGCAGCTTAGCGCTAAACAGGTTGTCACCCCTCCACTTT

abundance: .
v_gene: TRBV6-5
j_gene: TRBJ1-2
d_gene: TRBD1
CDR3aa: CASSYTTGTNYGYTF
CDR3nt: TGTGCCAGCAGTTACACGACAGGGACGAACTATGGCTACACCTTC

abundance: many
v_gene: TRBV5-6
j_gene: TRBJ1-2
d_gene: .
CDR3aa: CASSLNGLYGYTF
CDR3nt: TGTGCCAGCAGCTTGAACGGACTCTATGGCTACACCTTC

abundance: .
v_gene: TRBV11-3
j_gene: TRBJ2-7
d_gene: .
CDR3aa: CASSATAYEQYF
CDR3nt: TGTGCCAGCAGCGCTACAGCCTACGAGCAGTACTTC

abundance: many
v_gene: TRBV5-1
j_gene: TRBJ2-4
d_gene: TRBD1
CDR3aa: CASSLSPGQGTIQYF
CDR3nt: TGCGCCAGCAGCTTGTCCCCGGGACAGGGGACCATTCAGTACTTC

abundance: many
v_gene: TRBV20-1
j_gene: TRBJ2-2
d_gene: .
CDR3aa: CSGRGANTGELFF
CDR3nt: TGCAGTGGTCGGGGAGCGAACACCGGGGAGCTGTTTTTT

abundance: many
v_gene: TRBV19
j_gene: TRBJ2-7
d_gene: TRBD2
CDR3aa: CASSPSGTTPYEQYF
CDR3nt: TGTGCCAGTAGTCCCTCCGGGACTACGCCCTACGAGCAGTACTTC

abundance: .
v_gene: TRBV5-1
j_gene: TRBJ2-3
d_gene: .
CDR3aa: CASRNGGGRDTQYF
CDR3nt: TGCGCCAGCAGGAATGGCGGGGGCAGGGATACGCAGTATTTT

abundance: many
v_gene: TRBV12-2
j_gene: TRBJ2-2
d_gene: .
CDR3aa: CASRAGQTGELFF
CDR3nt: TGTGCAAGTCGCGCAGGACAGACCGGGGAGCTGTTTTTT

abundance: few
v_gene: TRBV6-5
j_gene: TRBJ2-1
d_gene: .
CDR3aa: CASSYRGGYNEQFF
CDR3nt: TGTGCCAGCAGTTACAGGGGAGGCTACAATGAGCAGTTCTTC

abundance: .
v_gene: TRBV25-1
j_gene: TRBJ2-7
d_gene: .
CDR3aa: CASSERWEQYF
CDR3nt: TGTGCCAGCAGTGAACGCTGGGAGCAGTACTTC